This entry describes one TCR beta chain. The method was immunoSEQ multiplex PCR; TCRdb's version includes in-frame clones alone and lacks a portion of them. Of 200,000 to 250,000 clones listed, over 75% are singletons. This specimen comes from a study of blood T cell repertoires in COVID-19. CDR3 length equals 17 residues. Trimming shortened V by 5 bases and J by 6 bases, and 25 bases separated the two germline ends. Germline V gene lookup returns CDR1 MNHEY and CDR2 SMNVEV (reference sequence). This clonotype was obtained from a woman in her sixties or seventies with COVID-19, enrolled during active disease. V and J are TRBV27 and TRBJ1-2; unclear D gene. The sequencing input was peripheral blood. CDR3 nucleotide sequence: TGTGCCAGCAGTCCGCACCCCAAATTTCCAGTTGGTGATGGCTACACCTTC. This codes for CASSPHPKFPVGDGYTF.